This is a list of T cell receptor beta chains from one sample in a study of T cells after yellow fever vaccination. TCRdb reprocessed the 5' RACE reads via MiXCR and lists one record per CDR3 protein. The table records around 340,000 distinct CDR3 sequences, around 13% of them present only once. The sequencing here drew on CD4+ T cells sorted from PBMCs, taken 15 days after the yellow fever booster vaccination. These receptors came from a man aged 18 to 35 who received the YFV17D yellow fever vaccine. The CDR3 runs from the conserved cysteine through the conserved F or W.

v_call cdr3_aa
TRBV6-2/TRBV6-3 CASSYSLLQETQYF
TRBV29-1 CSVRVQGADTEAFF
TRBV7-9 CASSLAQRGMAFAKNIQYF
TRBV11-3 CASSLDSGSSYNEQFF
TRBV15 CATSREPDSRYNEQFF
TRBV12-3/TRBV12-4 CASRYRRGGTDTQYF
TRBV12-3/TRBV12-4 CASRTGPALTQYF
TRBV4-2 CASSQGSLRATGLQF
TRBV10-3 CAISVESNQPQHF
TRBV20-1 CSARSGSGQPQHF
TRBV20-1 CSASDPTGGGNTIYF
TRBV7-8 CASSRGGTGANVLTF
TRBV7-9 CASSLGQADTEAFF
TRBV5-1 CASSLGGDLTEAFF
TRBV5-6 CASSPFRTNTGELFF